This TCR beta chain was documented in a study of blood T cell repertoires in COVID-19. As for the study in general: Specimens from acute and convalescent COVID-19 originated in the United States, Italy and Spain. T cells, B-cell-depleted T cells, or PBMCs provided the cDNA or gDNA that served as material.

In the original analysis: It was from reference gene primer amplification that nucleated cell counts were estimated. Assay used: immunoSEQ multiplex PCR; TCRdb lists only in-frame clones, some missing. V and J calls and clone size are copied from that table; D and trimming were computed from the DNA. Of 130,000 or so clones in the sample, more than 80% were seen once. V was cut by 4 bases and J by 4 bases, with 13 bases left in between. Germline assignment: CDR1 MNHEY and CDR2 SMNVEV (reference sequence). This CDR3 is 14 amino acids long. The sequenced sample consisted of peripheral blood. The sequence was collected from a human donor in a cohort sampled during active COVID-19. The V gene is TRBV27, the J gene TRBJ1-2; D might be TRBD1 (6 bases). CDR3 amino acids: CASSSRTVSYGYTF. CDR3 DNA: TGTGCCAGCAGTTCAAGGACAGTTTCCTATGGCTACACCTTC.